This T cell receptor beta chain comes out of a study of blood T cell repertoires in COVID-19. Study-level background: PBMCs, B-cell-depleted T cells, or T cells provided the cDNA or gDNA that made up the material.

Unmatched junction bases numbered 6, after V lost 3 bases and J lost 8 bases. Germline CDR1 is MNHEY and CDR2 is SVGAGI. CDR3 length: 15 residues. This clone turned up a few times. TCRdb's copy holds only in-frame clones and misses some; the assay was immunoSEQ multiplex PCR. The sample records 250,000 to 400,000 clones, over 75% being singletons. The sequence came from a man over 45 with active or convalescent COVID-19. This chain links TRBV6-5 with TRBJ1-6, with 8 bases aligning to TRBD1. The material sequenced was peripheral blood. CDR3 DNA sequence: TGTGCCAGCAGTTATTCCGGGACAGGAGATTCACCCCTCCACTTT. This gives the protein CASSYSGTGDSPLHF.